This T cell receptor (beta chain) was profiled in a study of blood T cells in healthy people across ages. This clonotype has just a few counts. Sample-barcoded 5' priming and a J-beta primer mix drove a second PCR of about 6 to 11 cycles. TCRdb reprocessed the 5' RACE reads with MiXCR, giving one entry per CDR3 protein. The table lists approximately 810,000 distinct CDR3 sequences, under 35% of them singletons. The germline V gene encodes CDR1 SEHNR and CDR2 FQNEAQ (reference sequence). This CDR3 region has 14 residues. The junction had 3 bases not matched to a gene; V was cut back by 4 bases and J by 8 bases. PBMCs were isolated at a quantity of at least 6.5 million per sample.

Sequencing was carried out using blood. This TCR was sampled from a woman of 80 years or more in good health. This chain uses TRBV7-9 with TRBJ2-1, with 12 bases that match TRBD2. CDR3 sequence: CASSSSGGADEQFF. Here the CDR3 DNA reads TGTGCCAGCAGCTCTAGCGGGGGGGCGGATGAGCAGTTCTTC.